The 21 T cell receptor beta chains below come from one sample, sequenced in a study of T-cell memory formation after mild COVID-19 (dated by TCRdb to about 2021). Library method: 5' RACE. Reads for this sample came from an Illumina NovaSeq 6000. The public reads were reprocessed in TCRdb via fastp at Q25 and MiXCR, keeping in-frame beta chains. Entries that share a CDR3 protein sequence are merged under the most common genes and DNA. The table for this sample lists approximately 350,000 distinct CDR3 sequences; around 27% of them were counted only once. The top ten constitute roughly 12% of the sample. The material sequenced was PBMCs or a T cell subset sorted from them (not recorded which). These receptors were collected from an adult woman who had mild COVID-19 (a few samples of this study predate the infection). The sample titles of this study are shuffled in the database, so cell type and time point are left out; the donor was told from shared clones.

J is TRBJ1-1 and V is TRBV7-2, with TRBD1 matching 7 bases. The germline V gene has CDR1 SGHTA and CDR2 FQGNSA. Losses at the gene ends were 1 base for V and 10 bases for J; bases not matched to a gene: 6. The CDR3 length is 13 residues. CDR3 in DNA: TGTGCCAGCAGCTTAGAACAGGGGAGAAGAGCTTTCTTT. This translates into CASSLEQGRRAFF.

The chain couples TRBV7-9 to TRBJ2-5; 7 nucleotides line up with TRBD1. The junction had 5 bases not matched to a gene; V was cut back by 5 bases and J by 2 bases. The CDR3 spans 14 residues. Germline CDR1 SEHNR, CDR2 FQNEAQ (reference sequence). The CDR3 region is CASSGTDRQETQYF. The CDR3 DNA reads TGTGCCAGCAGCGGGACAGACAGACAAGAGACCCAGTACTTC.

This clonotype was counted once. The rearrangement joins TRBV24-1 to TRBJ2-3; 8 bases are a match to TRBD2. With V trimmed by 3 bases and J by 0 bases, 16 bases remained unmatched. The CDR3 is made up of 20 amino acids. CDR1 is KGHDR and CDR2 is SFDVKD in the germline V gene. The CDR3 DNA reads as TGTGCCACCAGTGATGAAAACCTAGGTAGGAGCGGGAGTAGCACAGATACGCAGTATTTT. Protein sequence: CATSDENLGRSGSSTDTQYF.

This clonotype turned up a few times. The chain joins TRBV24-1 to TRBJ2-2, with D unresolved. This CDR3 contains 16 residues. Trimming removed 8 bases from V and 2 bases from J, with 17 bases in between. Germline assignment: CDR1 KGHDR and CDR2 SFDVKD. Here the CDR3 DNA reads TGTGCCACCACTTCATCGCAGGCAGGCAACACCGGGGAGCTGTTTTTT. Its protein product is CATTSSQAGNTGELFF.

This clonotype was seen repeatedly, ten times or more. The chain carries TRBV9 and TRBJ1-5; a possible D gene is TRBD1 (5 bases). V lost 2 bases and J 2 bases, leaving 11 bases between the germline ends. The length of the CDR3 is 15 residues. CDR1 is SGDLS and CDR2 is YYNGEE in the germline V gene. The CDR3 region has the DNA TGTGCCAGCAGCGTGGGGGAATTGGGCAATCAGCCCCAGCATTTT. Translating it yields CASSVGELGNQPQHF.

This clonotype appeared a few times. The chain joins TRBV7-8 to TRBJ2-1, with 12 nucleotides matching TRBD2. From germline, CDR1 is SGHVS and CDR2 FQNEAQ. V lost 1 base to trimming and J lost 5 bases; unmatched junction nucleotides: 6. CDR3 length: 17 amino acids. In DNA, the CDR3 is TGTGCCAGCAGCTTAGGCGCTAGCGGGAGGGCCGACAATGAGCAGTTCTTC. It encodes CASSLGASGRADNEQFF.

This clonotype was seen a handful of times. The V gene is TRBV5-1, the J gene TRBJ2-3; D is possibly TRBD2 (6 bases). Per the germline V gene, CDR1 is SGHRS and CDR2 is YFSETQ. The CDR3 runs 18 residues. V dropped 0 bases and J dropped 1 base, with 18 bases sitting between them. CDR3 sequence reads: CASSLVPSARRGTDTQYF. For the CDR3, the DNA is TGCGCCAGCAGCTTGGTTCCTAGCGCCCGGAGGGGCACAGATACGCAGTATTTT.

A few counts support this clonotype. The DNA of the CDR3 is TGCGCCAGCAGCCAGAACACTGTGAACACTGAAGCTTTCTTT. Its protein product is CASSQNTVNTEAFF. The chain combines TRBV5-1 with TRBJ1-1; no clear D. Germline V gene lookup returns CDR1 SGHRS and CDR2 YFSETQ. The CDR3 spans 14 residues. The V end was cut by 4 bases, the J end by 0 bases, with 10 bases between.

In nucleotides, the CDR3 is TGTGCCAGCAGCCAAAGTGGGGGTAGGACTGAAGCTTTCTTT. It translates to CASSQSGGRTEAFF. The chain joins TRBV4-2 to TRBJ1-1; perhaps TRBD1 as D (5 bases). CDR1 is LGHNA and CDR2 is YNFKEQ in the germline V gene. Between the trimmed V and J ends, which lost 2 bases and 5 bases, there was a span of 12 bases. CDR3 length: 14 residues.

V is TRBV4-3 and J is TRBJ2-1, with 11 bases that match TRBD2. Germline values: CDR1 LGHNA, CDR2 YSLEER. The V and J ends lost 0 bases and 6 bases, in that order; junction bases with no gene match: 4. CDR3 length equals 16 residues. The CDR3 protein is CASSQDSLAGGNEQFF. For the CDR3, the DNA is TGCGCCAGCAGCCAAGATTCGCTAGCGGGAGGCAATGAGCAGTTCTTC.

The chain's CDR3 is CASSFQGVYEQYF. The CDR3, as DNA: TGTGCCAGCAGTTTTCAGGGAGTATACGAGCAGTACTTC. The chain recombines TRBV12-3 or TRBV12-4 with TRBJ2-7; D tentatively reads TRBD1 or TRBD2 (5 bases each). This CDR3 contains 13 residues. V dropped 3 bases and J dropped 4 bases, with 10 bases sitting between them.

This clonotype was observed a few times. V gene TRBV29-1 combines with J gene TRBJ1-1; D ambiguous. Germline assignment: CDR1 SQVTM and CDR2 ANQGSEA. Between the trimmed V and J ends, which lost 0 bases and 0 bases, there was a span of 11 bases. This CDR3 comprises 15 residues. CDR3 DNA: TGCAGCGTTGAAGATCGAAGTCTTCTGAACACTGAAGCTTTCTTT. This sequence encodes CSVEDRSLLNTEAFF.

This clonotype was recorded a few times. This chain connects TRBV11-2 to TRBJ2-2, with D perhaps being TRBD1 or TRBD2 (5 bases each). The CDR3 consists of 15 residues. The germline gives CDR1 SGHAT, CDR2 FQNNGV. V lost 5 bases, J lost 2 bases, and 12 bases lay in between. The CDR3 DNA sequence: TGTGCCAGCAGCAACCGGGACCGAAACACCGGGGAGCTGTTTTTT. It translates to CASSNRDRNTGELFF.

The chain joins TRBV15 to TRBJ1-6; no definite D call. Germline assignment: CDR1 LNHNV and CDR2 YYDKDF (reference sequence). The CDR3 totals 15 residues. V dropped 5 bases and J dropped 12 bases, with 20 bases sitting between them. CDR3 DNA: TGTGCCACCAGCCGAGTAAGGGCTACGTACTTACCCCTCCACTTT. Its translation is CATSRVRATYLPLHF.

The chain has TRBV29-1 and TRBJ2-3, with D unclear. Trimming removed 6 bases from V and 5 bases from J, with 18 bases in between. The CDR3 has 14 residues. Germline CDR1 and CDR2: SQVTM and ANQGSEA. The CDR3 loop is CSVWKTDAKDTQYF. CDR3 sequence (DNA): TGCAGCGTATGGAAGACGGACGCGAAAGATACGCAGTATTTT.

This clonotype has more than one count but fewer than ten. The chain employs TRBV3-1 and TRBJ2-1, with TRBD2 matching over 10 bases. This CDR3 contains 16 residues. Trimming removed 1 base from V and 9 bases from J; junction bases left unmatched: 9. CDR1 LGHDT and CDR2 YNNKEL come from the germline V gene (reference sequence). This CDR3 is CASSQGSGRALGEQFF. In DNA form, the CDR3 reads TGTGCCAGCAGCCAAGGAAGCGGGAGGGCACTGGGTGAGCAGTTCTTC.

This clonotype occurred a few times. The chain uses TRBV11-2 and TRBJ1-1; 7 bases map to TRBD1. Looked up from germline, CDR1 is SGHAT and CDR2 is FQNNGV. This CDR3 comprises 15 residues. J gave up 0 bases and V 4 bases, and 5 bases lay outside the gene matches. Written as DNA, the CDR3 is TGTGCCAGCAGCTCTCCGACAGGGTTGAACACTGAAGCTTTCTTT. Translated, it gives CASSSPTGLNTEAFF.

The chain recombines TRBV7-8 with TRBJ2-7, with TRBD2 matching over 10 bases. This CDR3 contains 15 residues. Germline CDR1 reads SGHVS; CDR2 reads FQNEAQ. The J segment lost 6 bases and the V segment lost 0 bases, leaving 5 bases of the junction unmatched. CDR3 DNA sequence: TGTGCCAGCAGCTTAGCGAGCGGGAGGGTTGGCGAGCAGTACTTC. Translation: CASSLASGRVGEQYF.

This chain links TRBV20-1 with TRBJ2-7; D gene uncertain. V lost 4 bases and J lost 5, with 24 bases in between. Germline values: CDR1 DFQATT, CDR2 SNEGSKA (reference sequence). The CDR3 spans 16 residues. CDR3 residues: CSATRPQRVMGDEQYF. The CDR3, as DNA: TGCAGTGCTACCCGACCTCAAAGGGTGATGGGTGACGAGCAGTACTTC.

This clonotype appeared a single time. The V and J genes are TRBV6-6 and TRBJ2-7, with D possibly matching TRBD1 (5 bases). CDR3 length equals 14 residues. Germline values: CDR1 MNHNY, CDR2 SVGAGI (reference sequence). The V gene lost 0 bases and the J gene lost 6 bases, with 12 bases spanning the gap. The chain's CDR3 is CASSYSNRNIEQYF. The CDR3 DNA reads TGTGCCAGCAGTTACTCAAACAGGAATATCGAGCAGTACTTC.

J is TRBJ1-2 and V is TRBV5-8, with 9 bases fitting TRBD1. The germline gives CDR1 SGHTS, CDR2 YDEGEE. This CDR3 spans 14 amino acids. J lost 4 bases, V lost 0 bases, and 1 base had no gene match. The CDR3 bases are TGTGCCAGCAGCTTGGAGGACAGGGGCTATGGCTACACCTTC. This translates into CASSLEDRGYGYTF. The whole variable domain, filled in from reference TRBV5-8 and TRBJ1-2, reads EAGVTQSPTHLIKTRGQQATLRCSPISGHTSVYWYQQALGLGLQFLLWYDEGEERNRGNFPPRFSGRQFPNYSSELNVNALELEDSALYLCASSLEDRGYGYTFGSGTRLTVV.